The source of this TCR beta chain is a study of T-cell memory formation after mild COVID-19. On this clonotype itself: The antigen is not known.

Constant-segment primers were used for 5'RACE, and the resulting TCR alpha and TCR beta cDNA libraries carried sample barcodes and UMIs. Each CDR3 protein is one row after TCRdb ran MiXCR on the 5' RACE reads. The table records a few hundred thousand distinct CDR3 sequences, around 27% of them present only once. General observations from the study: Clones contracting day 15 to 85 were balanced CD4/CD8; later expanders leaned CD4+. Contracting CD8+ clones were enriched in EMRA, CD4+ mainly in CM and EM.

The CDR3 contains 11 residues. Trimming stripped 0 bases from V and 7 bases from J, with 6 bases between. Germline CDR1 DFQATT, CDR2 SNEGSKA (reference sequence). This chain uses TRBV20-1 with TRBJ1-1; unclear D gene. This clonotype was obtained from an adult woman who had mild COVID-19 (a few samples of this study predate the infection). Cell type and time point are not known. The sequencing sample was made of PBMCs or a T cell subset sorted from them (not recorded which). The CDR3 nucleotides read TGCAGTGCTAGAGATTACCTTGAAGCTTTCTTT. Protein product: CSARDYLEAFF.